What follows describes a single T cell receptor (beta chain). What antigen it recognizes has not been identified. One base away there is no much larger clone; base qualities are not given. These data are taken from a study of blood T cells in healthy people across ages (dated by TCRdb to 2013 to 2016). About the investigation overall: In model experiments, roughly one uniquely barcoded TCR beta cDNA molecule per two T cells was captured by template switching. The study analyzed two additional independent replicas of 1 million unique cDNA reads from the same blood draw for two donors, one aged 18 to 30 and one aged 80 or older. The donors were split into four age groups: young (average 16 years), middle-aged (roughly 40), aged (approximately 59) and long-lived (under 90). To track age-related changes in TCR beta repertoire diversity, the study relied on deep sequencing normalized with unique cDNA molecular identifiers. To avoid experimental bias, donors of different ages were distributed randomly across sequencing lanes. What the research found in general, with its limitations: Compared with the aged group, more naive CD4+ T cells, fewer expanded clones and increased TCR diversity were shown by the long-lived group, suggesting age selection. Observed TCR beta diversity per million T cells fell roughly linearly with age, and a significant reduction was already apparent by age around 36. Because the CMV infection status of the donors was unknown, age-related changes in expanded clonotypes may potentially have been confounded. Estimates of total diversity based on one million sequenced T cells were regarded as lower bounds and as underestimates. Bulk unsorted PBMC profiling prevented conclusive comparison of naive and antigen-experienced compartments. There was a strong correlation between observed TCR beta diversity and the percentage of naive T cells measured by flow cytometry.

Library preparation used 5' RACE. Sequenced on an Illumina HiSeq 2500. The second PCR ran for about 7 to 11 cycles and used a J-beta primer mix along with a sample-barcoded 5' primer. Each TCR beta cDNA molecule received a unique molecular identifier from a template-switch 5' adaptor carrying 12 random nucleotides. At least 2.5 million CDR3-containing paired-end reads were obtained from each sample. First-strand cDNA synthesis was performed from all RNA using the Mint cDNA synthesis kit, with priming by a TRBC-specific oligonucleotide. Following uracil-DNA glycosylase treatment, a first 18-cycle PCR with universal primers M1SS and BC2_uni_R was performed on all cDNA. Regarding the original processing steps: Each sample was normalized by randomly selecting 1 million high-quality reads, each carrying a distinct molecular identifier. Instead of being binned into consensus sequences, reads with shared molecular identifiers were discarded. MiTCR, with a Q25 quality threshold and the strictest error-elimination algorithm, was used for CDR3 identification, clonotype clustering and error correction. Lower-bound total TCR beta diversity was estimated with a nonparametric unseen species model using Euler transformation. TCRdb applied fastp at Q25 and MiXCR to the public reads, then kept only in-frame beta chains. Rows merge per CDR3 protein into single entries with the most common DNA and genes. TCRdb, rather than the study authors, made the V and J calls. Present in this sample are about 1.7 million distinct CDR3 sequences, 28% of which were seen just once. The ten largest account for around 7.7% of the sample.

Systemically healthy Caucasian individuals from Russia, 35 to 50 in total and aged roughly 6 to 100 years, were included as donors. Each donor gave around 9.8 milliliters of peripheral blood, collected into EDTA-treated Vacutainer tubes. Ficoll-Paque density-gradient centrifugation was used to isolate PBMCs, with at least 6.5 million per sample. Total RNA, at least 6 micrograms per sample, was extracted from PBMCs with Trizol reagent. For every donor, flow cytometry on a PBMC aliquot measured the percentage of naive CD45RAhigh/CD27high T cells. The sequenced material came from blood. This receptor was obtained from a woman younger than 45 in good health.

The bases read TGCGCCAGCAGCTTTGCAGGGGCGGAAGGCTACACCTTC. The translation is CASSFAGAEGYTF. Recombination linked TRBV5-1 to TRBJ1-2; D gene: possibly TRBD1, on 6 matching bases. V is clipped by 2 bases and J by 8 bases, and the sequence between their germline boundaries is 13 bases long. The germline V gene provides CDR1 SGHRS and CDR2 YFSETQ. The CDR3 numbers 13 residues from cysteine through phenylalanine. Just CDR3 DNA is preserved here, 39 bases in frame from base 1.